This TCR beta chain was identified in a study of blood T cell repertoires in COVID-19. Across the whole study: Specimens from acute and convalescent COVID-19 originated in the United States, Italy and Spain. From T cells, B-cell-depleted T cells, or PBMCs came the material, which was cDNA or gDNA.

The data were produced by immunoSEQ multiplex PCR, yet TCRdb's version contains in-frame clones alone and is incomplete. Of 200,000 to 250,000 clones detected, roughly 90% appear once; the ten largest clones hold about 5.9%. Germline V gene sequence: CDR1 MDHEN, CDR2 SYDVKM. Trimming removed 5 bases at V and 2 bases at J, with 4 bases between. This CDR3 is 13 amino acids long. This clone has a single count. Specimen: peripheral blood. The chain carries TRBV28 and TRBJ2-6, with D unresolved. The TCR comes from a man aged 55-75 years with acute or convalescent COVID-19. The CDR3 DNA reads TGTGCCAGCAGTCTACCTGGGGCCAACGTCCTGACTTTC. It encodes CASSLPGANVLTF.